These T cell receptor beta chains were read from a single sample in a study of T cell responses to AZD1222 COVID-19 vaccine. Profiling relied on immunoSEQ multiplex PCR, and the TCRdb table lists in-frame clones only, not all of them. This sample yields over 130,000 clones, of which 85% to 95% are seen a single time; roughly 1.3% belongs to the top ten. The specimen comprised peripheral blood, sampled on day 0 of AZD1222 vaccination. Every receptor here comes from an adult in good health. Both conserved end residues are part of each CDR3. Each record gives: clone size, V gene, D gene, J gene, CDR3 DNA, CDR3 protein. D genes are given only for firm matches. Only part of the rows carry a size: once, few, many, or a class if the clone is expanded.

clone size: -; V gene: TRBV11-2; D gene: TRBD1; J gene: TRBJ1-2; CDR3 DNA: TGTGCCAGCAGACCGAGGCAAACAGGGGCTAACTATGGCTACACCTTC; CDR3 protein: CASRPRQTGANYGYTF
clone size: -; V gene: TRBV19; D gene: -; J gene: TRBJ1-5; CDR3 DNA: TGTGCCAGTAGTATGGTCCTACCGCGCCAGCCCCAGCATTTT; CDR3 protein: CASSMVLPRQPQHF
clone size: few; V gene: TRBV29-1; D gene: -; J gene: TRBJ1-1; CDR3 DNA: TGCAGCGTCATGACCCGGGGGGGCACTGAAGCTTTCTTT; CDR3 protein: CSVMTRGGTEAFF
clone size: -; V gene: TRBV6-1; D gene: -; J gene: TRBJ2-1; CDR3 DNA: TGTGCCAGCAGTGAAGTTTGGCTAGTAGACCCCAACAATGAGCAGTTCTTC; CDR3 protein: CASSEVWLVDPNNEQFF
clone size: -; V gene: TRBV13; D gene: -; J gene: TRBJ2-1; CDR3 DNA: TGTGCCAGCAGCTTAAGGGGATTCGAGCAGTTCTTC; CDR3 protein: CASSLRGFEQFF
clone size: -; V gene: TRBV10-3; D gene: -; J gene: TRBJ1-1; CDR3 DNA: TGTGCCATCAGGAGCTGGGCCTCAAACCTCATGAACACTGAAGCTTTCTTT; CDR3 protein: CAIRSWASNLMNTEAFF
clone size: -; V gene: TRBV9; D gene: -; J gene: TRBJ2-1; CDR3 DNA: TGTGCCAGCAGCTCCACATTAGGCTCCTACAATGAGCAGTTCTTC; CDR3 protein: CASSSTLGSYNEQFF
clone size: -; V gene: TRBV29-1; D gene: -; J gene: TRBJ1-5; CDR3 DNA: TGCAGCGTCGGGGACCTAAATCAGCCCCAGCATTTT; CDR3 protein: CSVGDLNQPQHF
clone size: -; V gene: TRBV29-1; D gene: -; J gene: TRBJ2-1; CDR3 DNA: TGCAGCGTTGAATATAACCCCCTGGATGAGCAGTTCTTC; CDR3 protein: CSVEYNPLDEQFF
clone size: -; V gene: TRBV5-1; D gene: TRBD1; J gene: TRBJ1-5; CDR3 DNA: TGCGCCAGCAGCCGTACAGGGGATAGCAATCAGCCCCAGCATTTT; CDR3 protein: CASSRTGDSNQPQHF
clone size: -; V gene: TRBV28; D gene: -; J gene: TRBJ1-5; CDR3 DNA: TGTGCCAGCAGTTTAGGGACGTGGGGGAGCAATCAGCCCCAGCATTTT; CDR3 protein: CASSLGTWGSNQPQHF
clone size: -; V gene: TRBV11-1; D gene: TRBD1; J gene: TRBJ2-1; CDR3 DNA: TGTGCCAGCAGCTTAGCCACAGGGGCCCATTGGAATGAGCAGTTCTTC; CDR3 protein: CASSLATGAHWNEQFF
clone size: -; V gene: TRBV6-2/TRBV6-3; D gene: -; J gene: TRBJ2-1; CDR3 DNA: TGTGCCAGCAGTTACTCGAGGTTAGAACTCTACAATGAGCAGTTCTTC; CDR3 protein: CASSYSRLELYNEQFF
clone size: once; V gene: TRBV19; D gene: -; J gene: TRBJ2-3; CDR3 DNA: TGTGCCAGTAGTATCTTTTGGGGGAGCACAGATACGCAGTATTTT; CDR3 protein: CASSIFWGSTDTQYF
clone size: -; V gene: TRBV24-1; D gene: -; J gene: TRBJ2-5; CDR3 DNA: TGTGCCACCAGTGACGCGACCACGGGACCAGGGACCCAGTACTTC; CDR3 protein: CATSDATTGPGTQYF
clone size: -; V gene: TRBV10-2; D gene: TRBD1; J gene: TRBJ2-1; CDR3 DNA: TGCGCCAGCACTGAAGGGGGCGGGTACAATGAGCAGTTCTTC; CDR3 protein: CASTEGGGYNEQFF
clone size: -; V gene: TRBV27; D gene: TRBD2; J gene: TRBJ2-5; CDR3 DNA: TGTGCCAGCAGTCTTTCGGTAGCGGGATACCAAGAGACCCAGTACTTC; CDR3 protein: CASSLSVAGYQETQYF
clone size: -; V gene: TRBV4-3; D gene: TRBD1; J gene: TRBJ1-2; CDR3 DNA: TGCGCCAGCAGCCAAATTCATCGGACAGGGACCTATGGCTACACCTTC; CDR3 protein: CASSQIHRTGTYGYTF
clone size: -; V gene: TRBV11-2; D gene: -; J gene: TRBJ1-2; CDR3 DNA: TGTGCCAGCAGCCTCCCAGGAGGACACTATGGCTACACCTTC; CDR3 protein: CASSLPGGHYGYTF
clone size: -; V gene: TRBV11-2; D gene: -; J gene: TRBJ2-3; CDR3 DNA: TGTGCCAGCAGCTGGACGGCCGGCATTTCCGCAGATACGCAGTATTTT; CDR3 protein: CASSWTAGISADTQYF
clone size: -; V gene: TRBV28; D gene: -; J gene: TRBJ1-2; CDR3 DNA: TGTGCCAGCAGTTTTTTCCGGGGGTTGAACTATGGCTACACCTTC; CDR3 protein: CASSFFRGLNYGYTF
clone size: -; V gene: TRBV12-1; D gene: -; J gene: TRBJ1-6; CDR3 DNA: TGTGCCAGCAGCTTTAAGAGTAGCTCCTATAATTCACCCCTCCACTTT; CDR3 protein: CASSFKSSSYNSPLHF
clone size: -; V gene: TRBV9; D gene: -; J gene: TRBJ2-3; CDR3 DNA: TGTGCCAGCAGCTTCACAGATACGCAGTATTTT; CDR3 protein: CASSFTDTQYF
clone size: -; V gene: TRBV5-5; D gene: -; J gene: TRBJ1-3; CDR3 DNA: TGTGCCAGCAGCTTGTATCGGGAAAGTTCGGGAAACACCATATATTTT; CDR3 protein: CASSLYRESSGNTIYF
clone size: -; V gene: TRBV7-2; D gene: TRBD2; J gene: TRBJ2-3; CDR3 DNA: TGTGCCAGCAGCACCGGTAGCGGGAGTGCAGATACGCAGTATTTT; CDR3 protein: CASSTGSGSADTQYF
clone size: -; V gene: TRBV7-6; D gene: TRBD1; J gene: TRBJ2-3; CDR3 DNA: TGTGCCAGCAGCCCCCTCATTCCGGGACAGGGGGCCACAGATACGCAGTATTTT; CDR3 protein: CASSPLIPGQGATDTQYF
clone size: -; V gene: TRBV3-1/TRBV3-2; D gene: -; J gene: TRBJ1-5; CDR3 DNA: TGTGCCAGCAGCCAGGCCAAGAATCAGCCCCAGCATTTT; CDR3 protein: CASSQAKNQPQHF
clone size: -; V gene: TRBV10-1; D gene: -; J gene: TRBJ2-5; CDR3 DNA: TGCGCCAGCAGCCGGTATAGCGGCACAGAGACCCAGTACTTC; CDR3 protein: CASSRYSGTETQYF
clone size: once; V gene: TRBV11-2; D gene: -; J gene: TRBJ1-1; CDR3 DNA: TGTGCCAGCACCATACTGATCCCCAAACAGGGCTACGAAGCTTTCTTT; CDR3 protein: CASTILIPKQGYEAFF
clone size: -; V gene: TRBV5-1; D gene: -; J gene: TRBJ2-3; CDR3 DNA: TGCGCCAGCAGCTTGGCGTGGGGGGCCAAAGTCGTCGCAGATACGCAGTATTTT; CDR3 protein: CASSLAWGAKVVADTQYF
clone size: -; V gene: TRBV5-1; D gene: -; J gene: TRBJ1-1; CDR3 DNA: TGCGCCAGCAACGCGGGGAGGACTGAAGCTTTCTTT; CDR3 protein: CASNAGRTEAFF
clone size: -; V gene: TRBV28; D gene: -; J gene: TRBJ1-5; CDR3 DNA: TGTGCCAGCAGCAGAACCTGGGGGTCCGGCAATCAGCCCCAGCATTTT; CDR3 protein: CASSRTWGSGNQPQHF
clone size: -; V gene: TRBV6-5; D gene: TRBD2; J gene: TRBJ2-1; CDR3 DNA: TGTGCCAGCAGCCTAGCGGCGTACAATGAGCAGTTCTTC; CDR3 protein: CASSLAAYNEQFF
clone size: -; V gene: TRBV30; D gene: -; J gene: TRBJ1-1; CDR3 DNA: TGTGCCTGGAGTCGAGGGTGGGTCATGAACACTGAAGCTTTCTTT; CDR3 protein: CAWSRGWVMNTEAFF
clone size: -; V gene: TRBV28; D gene: TRBD2; J gene: TRBJ2-1; CDR3 DNA: TGTGCCAGCAGTTTAAATAGCGGGGGGGCGTACAATGAGCAGTTCTTC; CDR3 protein: CASSLNSGGAYNEQFF
clone size: -; V gene: TRBV28; D gene: -; J gene: TRBJ1-4; CDR3 DNA: TGTGCCAGCAGCGCAGGGTCGACTAATGAAAAACTGTTTTTT; CDR3 protein: CASSAGSTNEKLFF
clone size: -; V gene: TRBV11-3; D gene: -; J gene: TRBJ1-3; CDR3 DNA: TGTGCCAGCAGCTCCGAGTCTGGAAACACCATATATTTT; CDR3 protein: CASSSESGNTIYF
clone size: once; V gene: TRBV5-1; D gene: TRBD2; J gene: TRBJ2-1; CDR3 DNA: TGCGCCAGCAGCGGGGGGACTAGCGGGAGTTGGAATGAGCAGTTCTTC; CDR3 protein: CASSGGTSGSWNEQFF
clone size: -; V gene: TRBV30; D gene: TRBD1; J gene: TRBJ2-2; CDR3 DNA: TGTGCCTGGCGGACAGGGGATTGGGACACCGGGGAGCTGTTTTTT; CDR3 protein: CAWRTGDWDTGELFF
clone size: -; V gene: TRBV7-8; D gene: TRBD1; J gene: TRBJ1-6; CDR3 DNA: TGTGCCAGCAGCTCGACGACGGGACAGGTTAATTCACCCCTCCACTTT; CDR3 protein: CASSSTTGQVNSPLHF
clone size: -; V gene: TRBV5-1; D gene: -; J gene: TRBJ2-5; CDR3 DNA: TGCGCCAGCAGCACAGGGTTGTTGCAAGAGACCCAGTACTTC; CDR3 protein: CASSTGLLQETQYF
clone size: -; V gene: TRBV2; D gene: TRBD1; J gene: TRBJ1-2; CDR3 DNA: TGTGCCAGCAGTCCCGGACAGGGTCGAGGTGGCTACACCTTC; CDR3 protein: CASSPGQGRGGYTF
clone size: -; V gene: TRBV28; D gene: -; J gene: TRBJ2-1; CDR3 DNA: TGTGCCAGCAGTTTTTCCGGATCAACCGGGACAAGGCTCAATGAGCAGTTCTTC; CDR3 protein: CASSFSGSTGTRLNEQFF
clone size: few; V gene: TRBV5-4; D gene: TRBD2; J gene: TRBJ2-2; CDR3 DNA: TGTGCCAGCAGCCTTCTAGCGGGGGGGAACACCGGGGAGCTGTTTTTT; CDR3 protein: CASSLLAGGNTGELFF